The 6 T cell receptor beta chains below were found in one sample sequenced in a study of radiation and T cells in renal cell carcinoma. The time point: baseline pretreatment blood. The treatment denotes: 15 Gy SBRT to primary tumor, nephrectomy 4 weeks later. TCRdb's copy holds only in-frame clones and misses some; the assay was immunoSEQ multiplex PCR. The sample holds 70,000 to 95,000 clones, about 79% seen once. The sample was blood, taken from a patient whose treatment included radiotherapy and nephrectomy. The receptors derive from a man aged 55-75 years with renal cell carcinoma.

The CDR3 coding sequence is TGCGCCAGCAGCTTCCAGGATACGCAGTATTTT. It specifies CASSFQDTQYF. V is TRBV5-1 and J is TRBJ2-3; D is uncertain. CDR1 is SGHRS and CDR2 is YFSETQ in the germline V gene. This CDR3 is built from 11 residues. V lost 2 bases and J lost 6, with 4 bases in between. The variable domain in full, with the rest retrieved from reference TRBV5-1 and TRBJ2-3, is KAGVTQTPRYLIKTRGQQVTLSCSPISGHRSVSWYQQTPGQGLQFLFEYFSETQRNKGNFPGRFSGRQFSNSRSEMNVSTLELGDSALYLCASSFQDTQYFGPGTRLTVL.

V gene TRBV19 combines with J gene TRBJ1-1, with no clear D. V was pared by 5 bases and J by 1 base, with 14 bases between. The germline gives CDR1 LNHDA, CDR2 SQIVND (reference sequence). The CDR3 runs 15 residues. The DNA of the CDR3 is TGTGCCAGTAGTTTCCTCCTCGGGAGGAACACTGAAGCTTTCTTT. It yields the protein CASSFLLGRNTEAFF.

The chain couples TRBV5-1 to TRBJ2-7; 9 nucleotides match TRBD1. CDR1 and CDR2 from the germline V gene are SGHRS and YFSETQ. The trim removed 4 bases at V and 4 bases at J, leaving 6 bases unmatched. CDR3 size: 14 residues. This chain's CDR3 is CASSQVDRGYEQYF. In DNA, the CDR3 is TGCGCCAGCAGCCAAGTGGACAGGGGTTACGAGCAGTACTTC.

This clone has at least ten counts. For the CDR3, the DNA is TGTGCCAGCAGCCGCTCACTAGCGGAGGGAAGGAGCAATGAGCAGTTCTTC. Translated: CASSRSLAEGRSNEQFF. The J gene is TRBJ2-1, the V gene TRBV4-2, with TRBD2 identical over 8 bases. Germline V gene lookup returns CDR1 LGHNA and CDR2 YNFKEQ. The V segment lost 4 bases and the J segment 6 bases; nucleotides outside the gene matches: 14. This CDR3 is built from 17 residues.

The CDR3 is CASSARQGAPEQYF. In DNA, the CDR3 is TGCGCCAGCAGCGCCCGACAGGGGGCGCCTGAGCAGTACTTC. The chain is built from TRBV5-1 and TRBJ2-7; TRBD1 aligns across 10 bases. V shed 4 bases and J 7 bases; nucleotides not matched to a gene: 8. The CDR3 loop spans 14 amino acids. The germline V gene encodes CDR1 SGHRS and CDR2 YFSETQ.

The V call is TRBV5-4, the J call TRBJ2-5; unclear D gene. The germline V gene encodes CDR1 SGHNT and CDR2 YYREEE (reference sequence). The CDR3 is 14 residues long. Trimming shortened V by 0 bases and J by 0 bases, and 6 bases separated the two germline ends. In nucleotides, the CDR3 is TGTGCCAGCAGCTTGGAGGTGAACCAAGAGACCCAGTACTTC. This sequence encodes CASSLEVNQETQYF. The whole variable domain, filled in from reference TRBV5-4 and TRBJ2-5, reads ETGVTQSPTHLIKTRGQQVTLRCSSQSGHNTVSWYQQALGQGPQFIFQYYREEENGRGNFPPRFSGLQFPNYSSELNVNALELDDSALYLCASSLEVNQETQYFGPGTRLLVL.